This is a list of T cell receptor beta chains from one sample in a study of blood T cell repertoires in COVID-19. The repertoire was sequenced with immunoSEQ multiplex PCR; TCRdb's copy has only in-frame clones and lacks some. The sample holds about 400,000 clones, over 85% seen once. The sequenced material came from PBMCs or T cells enriched from blood (not recorded which). The receptors were sampled from a woman between 25 and 40 years old who had recovered from COVID-19. The CDR3 runs from the conserved cysteine through the conserved F or W. A D gene is named only where the DNA matches it firmly. For some rows the clone size is stated as once, few or many, or as a class when expanded; others skip it.

V gene	clone size	D gene	J gene	CDR3 DNA	CDR3 protein
TRBV6-5	few	.	TRBJ1-2	TGTGCCAGCAGTTCCGGACAGTTTTATGGCTACACCTTC	CASSSGQFYGYTF
TRBV10-3	few	.	TRBJ1-6	TGTGCCATAGGGGAGGGTCCGGTGGGACTCGGGAATTCACCCCTCCACTTT	CAIGEGPVGLGNSPLHF
TRBV7-8	.	.	TRBJ2-1	TGTGCCAGCAGCCTCGGCGGTGAGCAGTTCTTC	CASSLGGEQFF
TRBV10-2	.	TRBD1	TRBJ1-1	TGCGCCAGCAGTGAGTCTCAGGGGGCCTTGAACACTGAAGCTTTCTTT	CASSESQGALNTEAFF
TRBV5-6	.	TRBD1	TRBJ1-1	TGTGCCAGCAGCTTGAGGGCAGGGGGATTGGGCACTGAAGCTTTCTTT	CASSLRAGGLGTEAFF
TRBV4-3	.	.	TRBJ1-2	TGCGCCAGCAGCCAAGATCTACCTGGGGAGGACTACACCTTC	CASSQDLPGEDYTF
TRBV7-9	.	TRBD2	TRBJ2-3	TGTGCCAGCAGCCCCGTTCTAGCGGGGGCGCAGTATTTT	CASSPVLAGAQYF
TRBV28	.	.	TRBJ1-6	TGTGCCAGCGGCTTCAATTCACCCCTCCACTTT	CASGFNSPLHF
TRBV6-6	.	.	TRBJ1-3	TGTGCCAGCAGTTACTCCCCTGAACTTGGAAACACCATATATTTT	CASSYSPELGNTIYF
TRBV7-2	.	TRBD1	TRBJ1-5	TGTGCCAGCAGCAAAATCATGAATCCGGGACAGGCCCCGACCTTT	CASSKIMNPGQAPTF
TRBV10-2	.	.	TRBJ1-2	TGCGCCAGCAGTGAGTCGATCCAGGGGTATGGCTATGGCTACACCTTC	CASSESIQGYGYGYTF
TRBV13	.	TRBD1	TRBJ1-1	TGTGCCAGCAGCTTATTTGGGACAGCGAACACTGAAGCTTTCTTT	CASSLFGTANTEAFF
TRBV28	.	TRBD2	TRBJ2-1	TGTGCCAGCACCTCTCTAGCGGGAGGGGCCTACAATGAGCAGTTCTTC	CASTSLAGGAYNEQFF
TRBV13	.	.	TRBJ1-1	TGTGCCAGCAGCTTTTCAGTGAACACTGAAGCTTTCTTT	CASSFSVNTEAFF
TRBV4-3	.	.	TRBJ1-6	TGCGCCAGCAGCCAAGATGGGAGGTCCTATAATTCACCCCTCCACTTT	CASSQDGRSYNSPLHF
TRBV10-3	once	.	TRBJ1-2	TGTGCCATCAGTGAAGAGGTAATCGTAGGTGGCTACACCTTC	CAISEEVIVGGYTF
TRBV5-1	.	.	TRBJ2-5	TGCGCCAGCAGGGCTGGCTTTGGGGCCGGCAGGGAGACCCAGTACTTC	CASRAGFGAGRETQYF
TRBV28	.	.	TRBJ1-6	TGTGCCGCACTATCGCAGCCCTTAGGGGGCTCCTATAATTCACCCCTCCACTTT	CAALSQPLGGSYNSPLHF
TRBV24-1	.	TRBD2	TRBJ2-7	TGTGCCACCAGTGATTTCGCTAGCGGCGAGCAGTACTTC	CATSDFASGEQYF
TRBV7-6	.	TRBD2	TRBJ2-5	TGTGCCAGCAGCTTTGGACTAGCGGTTCAAGAGACCCAGTACTTC	CASSFGLAVQETQYF
TRBV27	.	TRBD1	TRBJ1-5	TGTGCCAGCAGTTTCGGGACAGGGATTTCTCAGCCCCAGCATTTT	CASSFGTGISQPQHF
TRBV24-1	.	.	TRBJ1-5	TGTGCCACCAGTGCTGGGGGGGACAATCAGCCCCAGCATTTT	CATSAGGDNQPQHF
TRBV29-1	.	.	TRBJ1-1	TGCAGCGTTTTACGAGCGAACACTGAAGCTTTCTTT	CSVLRANTEAFF
TRBV27	.	TRBD1	TRBJ2-7	TGTGCCAGCAGTCAAAACACTGGACAGGGCTTCTCCGAGCAGTACTTC	CASSQNTGQGFSEQYF
TRBV28	.	.	TRBJ2-7	TGTGCCAGCAGTTTATTTCTCTACGAGCAGTACTTC	CASSLFLYEQYF
TRBV6-5	.	TRBD1	TRBJ1-2	TGTGCCAGCTGGCAGGGGGCTAGTGGCTACACCTTC	CASWQGASGYTF
TRBV10-3	.	TRBD1	TRBJ1-2	TGTGCCACTAATACAGGGGGCGATGGCTACACCTTC	CATNTGGDGYTF
TRBV7-9	.	TRBD1	TRBJ1-2	TGTGCCAGCAGCAGACAGGGAAACTATGGCTACACCTTC	CASSRQGNYGYTF
TRBV2	few	.	TRBJ2-3	TGTGCCAGCCTGCGTGTTAGCACAGATACGCAGTATTTT	CASLRVSTDTQYF
TRBV28	.	.	TRBJ2-1	TGTGCCAGCTCCTCCGAGGGGGTAGCCTACAATGAGCAGTTCTTC	CASSSEGVAYNEQFF
TRBV7-6	.	.	TRBJ2-3	TGTGCCAGCAGCCACGGACAGAGCACAGATACGCAGTATTTT	CASSHGQSTDTQYF
TRBV11-2	.	.	TRBJ2-4	TGTGCCAGCAGCTTAGATTTGATGCCCCACAGGGTGTTAGCCAAAAACATTCAGTACTTC	CASSLDLMPHRVLAKNIQYF
TRBV27	.	.	TRBJ1-6	TGTGCCAGCAGTTTATGGCAAGACAGGTTTAGCTCCTATAATTCACCCCTCCACTTT	CASSLWQDRFSSYNSPLHF
TRBV19	.	TRBD1	TRBJ2-7	TGTGCCAGTAGTACTTTGGGGACAGGTTCCTACGAGCAGTACTTC	CASSTLGTGSYEQYF
TRBV30	few	TRBD1	TRBJ1-2	TGTGCCTGTACACAGGGGGCTGAGAGGGGATATGGCTACACCTTC	CACTQGAERGYGYTF
TRBV12-3/TRBV12-4	.	.	TRBJ1-2	TGTGCCAGCAGTTCGTATGTTTATGGCTACACCTTC	CASSSYVYGYTF
TRBV5-8	.	.	TRBJ1-5	TGTGCCAGCAGCTTGGGGAGGGTGGACGGCCAGCCCCAGCATTTT	CASSLGRVDGQPQHF
TRBV19	.	TRBD2	TRBJ2-1	TGTGCCAGTAGCCGACGGACTAGCATAGGCAATGAGCAGTTCTTC	CASSRRTSIGNEQFF
TRBV3-1/TRBV3-2	.	.	TRBJ2-5	TGTGCCAGCAGCCAAGAATCGGTTGACAGGACCGTAGAGACCCAGTACTTC	CASSQESVDRTVETQYF
TRBV5-4	.	.	TRBJ2-7	TGTGCCAGCAGCTTGGATGGGACAAGGAAAGTCTACGAGCAGTACTTC	CASSLDGTRKVYEQYF
TRBV28	once	.	TRBJ1-1	TGTGCCAGCAGTCCCCCGGGGGGGAACACTGAAGCTTTCTTT	CASSPPGGNTEAFF
TRBV19	.	.	TRBJ2-3	TGTGCCAGTAGTATCGGGGAGGCAGATACGCAGTATTTT	CASSIGEADTQYF
TRBV10-3	.	TRBD1	TRBJ2-7	TGTGCCATCAGTGTGCGGACAGGTTACCACGAGCAGTACTTC	CAISVRTGYHEQYF
TRBV6-5	once	.	TRBJ1-2	TGTGCCAGCAGTTACCTTGACAGAAACTATGGCTACACCTTC	CASSYLDRNYGYTF
TRBV7-2	few	.	TRBJ1-5	TGTGCCAGCAGCTTAACAGGGTCGGGGCAGCCCCAGCATTTT	CASSLTGSGQPQHF
TRBV15	.	TRBD1	TRBJ2-7	TGTGCCACCAGCAGAGGTGGACAGGTCAATTACGAGCAGTACTTC	CATSRGGQVNYEQYF
TRBV9	.	.	TRBJ2-1	TGTGCCAGCAGCCAGGCCGGGGTGCCTTACAATGAGCAGTTCTTC	CASSQAGVPYNEQFF
TRBV29-1	.	.	TRBJ2-2	TGCAGCGTCTATTTAGCGGGAAAGGGGGCCACCGGGGAGCTGTTTTTT	CSVYLAGKGATGELFF
TRBV27	.	.	TRBJ2-7	TGTGCCAGCAGTTTGACTGACGTAGGCTACGAGCAGTACTTC	CASSLTDVGYEQYF
TRBV6-5	.	TRBD1	TRBJ1-2	TGTGCCAGCAGTTTGGTCGGGACAGTAGGCCGCGGCTACACCTTC	CASSLVGTVGRGYTF
TRBV4-1	.	.	TRBJ2-1	TGCGCCAGCAGCCAAGATCCGACTATGTATGAGCAGTTCTTC	CASSQDPTMYEQFF
TRBV28	.	.	TRBJ2-1	TGTGCCAGCAGCTTCCCCTTGACAGGAGGAAATGAGCAGTTCTTC	CASSFPLTGGNEQFF